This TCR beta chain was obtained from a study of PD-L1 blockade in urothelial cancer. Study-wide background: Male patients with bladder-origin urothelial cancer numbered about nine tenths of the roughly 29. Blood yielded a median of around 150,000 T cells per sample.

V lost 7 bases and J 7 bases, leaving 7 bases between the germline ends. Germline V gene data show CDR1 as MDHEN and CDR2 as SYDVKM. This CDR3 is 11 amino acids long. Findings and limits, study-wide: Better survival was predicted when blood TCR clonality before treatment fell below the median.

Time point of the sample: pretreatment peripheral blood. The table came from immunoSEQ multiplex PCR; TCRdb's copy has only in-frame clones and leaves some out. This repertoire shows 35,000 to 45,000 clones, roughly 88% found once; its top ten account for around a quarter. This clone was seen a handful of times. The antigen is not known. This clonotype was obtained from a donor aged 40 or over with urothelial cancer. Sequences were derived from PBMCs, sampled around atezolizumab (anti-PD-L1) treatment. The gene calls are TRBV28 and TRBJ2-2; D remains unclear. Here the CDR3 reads CASTRHGELFF. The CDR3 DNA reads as TGTGCCAGCACCAGGCACGGGGAGCTGTTTTTT.